Below, 15 T cell receptor beta chains from the same sample are listed, as sequenced in a study of radiation and T cells in renal cell carcinoma. Clones were sequenced by immunoSEQ multiplex PCR, and TCRdb holds only the in-frame ones, with some missing. In the table there are some 120,000 clones, roughly 80% of which are singletons. Indicated time point: baseline pretreatment blood. Noted treatment: 15 Gy SBRT to primary tumor, nephrectomy 4 weeks later. This specimen consisted of blood, obtained from a patient whose treatment included radiotherapy and nephrectomy. These receptors were obtained from a woman aged 55 to 70 with renal cell carcinoma.

The CDR3 nucleotides are TGTGCCAGTAGTATGTCCCAGGGTCTACCTAACTATGGCTACACCTTC. Translation gives CASSMSQGLPNYGYTF. The gene calls are TRBV19 and TRBJ1-2; D is perhaps TRBD1 (5 bases). The germline gives CDR1 LNHDA, CDR2 SQIVND (reference sequence). The CDR3 loop spans 16 amino acids. V dropped 3 bases and J dropped 0 bases, with 14 bases sitting between them.

The V call is TRBV7-9, the J call TRBJ1-4, with 7 nucleotides matching TRBD1. V gave up 2 bases and J gave up 5 bases; unmatched junction bases: 5. Germline V gene sequence: CDR1 SEHNR, CDR2 FQNEAQ (reference sequence). The CDR3 has 15 residues. The CDR3 loop reads CASSLIQGRNEKLFF. Here the CDR3 DNA reads TGTGCCAGCAGCTTAATACAGGGGAGAAATGAAAAACTGTTTTTT.

The chain couples TRBV5-1 to TRBJ2-7, with 9 bases aligning to TRBD1. CDR3 size: 14 residues. Germline-derived CDR1 and CDR2 are SGHRS and YFSETQ. V trimming: 0 bases; J trimming: 7 bases; junction bases outside the gene matches: 5. CDR3 amino acids: CASSLAQGAREQYF. In DNA form, the CDR3 reads TGCGCCAGCAGCTTGGCACAGGGGGCGCGGGAGCAGTACTTC.

This chain uses TRBV7-2 with TRBJ2-3; 8 bases agree with TRBD2. CDR3 length: 14 amino acids. J gave up 3 bases and V 8 bases, and 7 bases lay outside the gene matches. The germline gives CDR1 SGHTA, CDR2 FQGNSA. The CDR3 coding sequence is TGTGCCAGCTTACCGGGACTAGGGACAGATACGCAGTATTTT. This translates into CASLPGLGTDTQYF. The full variable domain, in which reference TRBV7-2 and TRBJ2-3 provide the parts outside the CDR3, is GAGVSQSPSNKVTEKGKDVELRCDPISGHTALYWYRQSLGQGLEFLIYFQGNSAPDKSGLPSDRFSAERTGGSVSTLTIQRTQQEDSAVYLCASLPGLGTDTQYFGPGTRLTVL.

V gene TRBV18 combines with J gene TRBJ1-6; 8 bases agree with TRBD1. This CDR3 spans 15 amino acids. V shed 6 bases and J 5 bases; nucleotides not matched to a gene: 6. The germline gives CDR1 KGHSH, CDR2 LQKENI. The chain's CDR3 is CASSPGQGDNSPLHF. As DNA, the CDR3 is TGTGCCAGCTCCCCAGGACAGGGAGATAATTCACCCCTCCACTTT.

CDR3 bases: TGTGCCAGCAGCTTAATTCCGGGGGCGGACACCGGGGAGCTGTTTTTT. Its protein is CASSLIPGADTGELFF. The V call is TRBV7-3, the J call TRBJ2-2; possibly TRBD1 or TRBD2 for D (6 bases each). The CDR3 totals 16 residues. Trimming cost V 1 base and J 3 bases, with 12 bases left between them. CDR1 is SGHTA, CDR2 FQGTGA, per germline.

This clone has a single count. CDR3 nucleotide sequence: TGTGCCAGCAGCGGTGGACAAACCTTTGGCTACACCTTC. It yields the protein CASSGGQTFGYTF. The V gene is TRBV5-6, the J gene TRBJ1-2, with D perhaps matching TRBD1 (5 bases). The CDR3 is made up of 13 amino acids. CDR1 SGHDT and CDR2 YYEEEE come from the germline V gene. V was trimmed by 4 bases and J by 7 bases, leaving 14 bases between them.

The chain joins TRBV19 to TRBJ1-1, with D possibly TRBD1 on 5 matching bases. The length of the CDR3 is 15 residues. Between the trimmed V and J ends, which lost 3 bases and 1 base, there was a span of 12 bases. Germline V gene sequence: CDR1 LNHDA, CDR2 SQIVND (reference sequence). CDR3 bases: TGTGCCAGTAGTATTCGACATGGGGGGAACACTGAAGCTTTCTTT. Translated: CASSIRHGGNTEAFF.

The chain recombines TRBV11-2 with TRBJ1-2; D gene uncertain. V lost 1 base and J 2 bases, leaving 11 bases between the germline ends. The CDR3 contains 15 residues. Germline CDR1 reads SGHAT; CDR2 reads FQNNGV. CDR3 DNA: TGTGCCAGCAGCTTAGGACGGAACACAAACTATGGCTACACCTTC. Its translation: CASSLGRNTNYGYTF.

The chain has TRBV6-4 and TRBJ1-2; D uncertain. Trimming took 4 bases from V and 8 from J, leaving 20 bases between them. CDR1 is MRHNA and CDR2 is SNTAGT in the germline V gene. CDR3 length: 15 amino acids. This CDR3 reads CASSVSTGPQGGYTF. The CDR3 nucleotides read TGTGCCAGCAGTGTAAGCACCGGGCCTCAAGGAGGCTACACCTTC.

V and J are TRBV19 and TRBJ1-5; 9 bases agree with TRBD1. V shed 6 bases and J 6 bases; nucleotides not matched to a gene: 0. The CDR3 has 12 residues. CDR1 and CDR2 from the germline V gene are LNHDA and SQIVND (reference sequence). Here the CDR3 reads CASRTGGQPQHF. In nucleotides, the CDR3 is TGTGCCAGTAGGACAGGGGGTCAGCCCCAGCATTTT.

This CDR3 is CAWSLDRYEQYF. Here the CDR3 DNA reads TGTGCCTGGAGTCTGGACAGGTACGAGCAGTACTTC. V and J are TRBV30 and TRBJ2-7; 7 bases are a match to TRBD1. V trimming: 2 bases; J trimming: 4 bases; junction bases outside the gene matches: 2. The CDR3 has 12 amino acids. The V gene's germline CDR1 is GTSNPN and CDR2 SVGIG (reference sequence).

The chain couples TRBV9 to TRBJ2-3; D is ambiguous. The CDR3 spans 13 residues. V was cut by 3 bases and J by 2 bases, with 7 bases left in between. The germline CDR1 and CDR2 sequences are SGDLS and YYNGEE. The DNA of the CDR3 is TGTGCCAGCAGCGGCCCCTCCACAGATACGCAGTATTTT. Translation: CASSGPSTDTQYF.

The chain links TRBV19 to TRBJ1-1; D remains unclear. The CDR3 is 14 amino acids. Trimming took 5 bases from V and 0 from J, leaving 10 bases between them. The germline CDR1 and CDR2 sequences are LNHDA and SQIVND (reference sequence). CDR3 DNA: TGTGCCAGTAGTGACCCTAACTTGAACACTGAAGCTTTCTTT. Residues: CASSDPNLNTEAFF.

This chain uses TRBV27 with TRBJ1-1, with TRBD1 matching 11 bases. The CDR3 loop spans 17 amino acids. The germline CDR1 and CDR2 sequences are MNHEY and SMNVEV (reference sequence). Trimming took 5 bases from V and 0 from J; bases not matched to a gene: 8. Here the CDR3 reads CASSMGQGGVMNTEAFF. DNA for the CDR3: TGTGCCAGCAGTATGGGACAGGGGGGGGTCATGAACACTGAAGCTTTCTTT.